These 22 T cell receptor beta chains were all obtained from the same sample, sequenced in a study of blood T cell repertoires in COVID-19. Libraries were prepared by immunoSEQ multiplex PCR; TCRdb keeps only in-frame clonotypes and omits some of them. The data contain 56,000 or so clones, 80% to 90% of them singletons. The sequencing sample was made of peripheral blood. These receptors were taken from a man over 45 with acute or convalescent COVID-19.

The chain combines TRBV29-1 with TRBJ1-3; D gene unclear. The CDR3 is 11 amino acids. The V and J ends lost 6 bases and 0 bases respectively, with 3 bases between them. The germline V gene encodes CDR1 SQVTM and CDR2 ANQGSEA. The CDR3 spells CSVRSGNTIYF. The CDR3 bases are TGCAGCGTCCGCTCTGGAAACACCATATATTTT.

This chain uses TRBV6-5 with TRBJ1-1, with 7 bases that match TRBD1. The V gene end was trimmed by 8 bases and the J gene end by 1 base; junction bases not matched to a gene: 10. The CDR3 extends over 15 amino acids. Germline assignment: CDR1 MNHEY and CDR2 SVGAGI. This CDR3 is CASRAQGLANTEAFF. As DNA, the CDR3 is TGTGCCAGCCGCGCACAGGGGTTGGCGAACACTGAAGCTTTCTTT.

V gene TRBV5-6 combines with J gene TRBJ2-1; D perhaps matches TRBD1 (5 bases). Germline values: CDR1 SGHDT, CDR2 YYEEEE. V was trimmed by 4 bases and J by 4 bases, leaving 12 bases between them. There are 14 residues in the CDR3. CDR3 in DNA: TGTGCCAGCAGCATACAGACAGATTACAATGAGCAGTTCTTC. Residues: CASSIQTDYNEQFF.

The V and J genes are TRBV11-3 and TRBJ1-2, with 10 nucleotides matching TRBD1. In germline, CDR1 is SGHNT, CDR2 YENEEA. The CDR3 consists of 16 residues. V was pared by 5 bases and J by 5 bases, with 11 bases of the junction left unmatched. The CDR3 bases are TGTGCCAGCAGCCCCGCGACAGGGGGCAATTTGTATGGCTACACCTTC. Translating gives CASSPATGGNLYGYTF.

As DNA, the CDR3 is TGTGCCAGCAGCCAAGATAGCCCCTCTAGCGGGAGGGCCAATGAGCAGTTCTTC. Translating it yields CASSQDSPSSGRANEQFF. The chain couples TRBV3-1 (or the pseudogene TRBV3-2) to TRBJ2-1; TRBD2 agrees at 12 bases. With V trimmed by 0 bases and J by 6 bases, 9 bases remained unmatched. The germline V gene encodes CDR1 LGHDT and CDR2 YNNKEL (reference sequence). The CDR3 is 18 amino acids.

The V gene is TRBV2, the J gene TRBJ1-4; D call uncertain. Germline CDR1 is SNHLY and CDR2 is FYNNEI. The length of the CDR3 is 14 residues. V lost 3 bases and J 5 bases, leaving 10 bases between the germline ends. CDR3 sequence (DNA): TGTGCCAGCAGTGACTACAGCCGCAATGAAAAACTGTTTTTT. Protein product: CASSDYSRNEKLFF.

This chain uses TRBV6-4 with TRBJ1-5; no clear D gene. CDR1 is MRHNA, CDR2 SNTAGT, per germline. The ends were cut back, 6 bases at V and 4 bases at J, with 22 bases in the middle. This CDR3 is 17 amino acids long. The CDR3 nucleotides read TGTGCCAGCAGATCCGCCCGCGAGCCGACTAAGAATCAGCCCCAGCATTTT. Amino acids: CASRSAREPTKNQPQHF.

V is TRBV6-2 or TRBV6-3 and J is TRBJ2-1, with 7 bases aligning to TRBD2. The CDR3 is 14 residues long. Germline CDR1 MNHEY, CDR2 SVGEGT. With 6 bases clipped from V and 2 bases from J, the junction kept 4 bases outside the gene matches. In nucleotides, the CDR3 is TGTGCCAGCAGCCCCGGGACTACCTACAATGAGCAGTTCTTC. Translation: CASSPGTTYNEQFF.

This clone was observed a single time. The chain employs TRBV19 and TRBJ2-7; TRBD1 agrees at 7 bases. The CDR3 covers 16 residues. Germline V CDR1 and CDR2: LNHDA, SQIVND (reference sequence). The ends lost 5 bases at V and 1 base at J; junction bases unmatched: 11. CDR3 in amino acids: CASSSNRGIRSYEQYF. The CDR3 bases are TGTGCCAGTAGTTCCAACAGGGGAATTAGGTCCTACGAGCAGTACTTC.

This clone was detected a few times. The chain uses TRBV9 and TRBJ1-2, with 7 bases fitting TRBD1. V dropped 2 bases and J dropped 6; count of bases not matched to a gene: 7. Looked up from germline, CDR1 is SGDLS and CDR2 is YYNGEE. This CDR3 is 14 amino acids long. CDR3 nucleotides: TGTGCCAGCAGCGTTGTTGAGACAGGGAATGGCTACACCTTC. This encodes CASSVVETGNGYTF.

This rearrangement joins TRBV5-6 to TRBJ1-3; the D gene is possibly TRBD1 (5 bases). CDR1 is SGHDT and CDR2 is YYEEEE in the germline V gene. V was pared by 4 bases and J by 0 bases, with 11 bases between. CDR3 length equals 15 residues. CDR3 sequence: CASSPGLSSGNTIYF. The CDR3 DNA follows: TGTGCCAGCAGCCCAGGGTTAAGCTCTGGAAACACCATATATTTT.

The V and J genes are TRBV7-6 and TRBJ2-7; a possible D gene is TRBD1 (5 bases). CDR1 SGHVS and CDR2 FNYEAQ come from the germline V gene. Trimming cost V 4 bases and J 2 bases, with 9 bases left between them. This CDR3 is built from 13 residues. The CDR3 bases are TGTGCCAGCAGCTCTACAGGTGCCTACGAGCAGTACTTC. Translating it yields CASSSTGAYEQYF.

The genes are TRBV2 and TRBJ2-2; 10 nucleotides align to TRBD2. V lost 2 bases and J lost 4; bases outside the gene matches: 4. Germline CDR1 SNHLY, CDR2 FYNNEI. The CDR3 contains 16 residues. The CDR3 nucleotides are TGTGCCAGCAGTGAAAGACTAGCGGGTTCCACCGGGGAGCTGTTTTTT. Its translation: CASSERLAGSTGELFF.

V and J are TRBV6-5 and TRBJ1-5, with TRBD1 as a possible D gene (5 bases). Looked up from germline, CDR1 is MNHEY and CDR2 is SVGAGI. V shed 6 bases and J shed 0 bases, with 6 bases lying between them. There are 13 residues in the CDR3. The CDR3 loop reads CASRTDSNQPQHF. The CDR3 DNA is TGTGCCAGCAGGACAGATAGCAATCAGCCCCAGCATTTT.

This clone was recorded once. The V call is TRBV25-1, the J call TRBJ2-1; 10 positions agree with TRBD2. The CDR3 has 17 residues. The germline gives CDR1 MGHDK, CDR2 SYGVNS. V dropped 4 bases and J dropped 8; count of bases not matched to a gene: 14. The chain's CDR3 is CASSGGSSAGGNYEQFF. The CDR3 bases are TGTGCCAGCAGTGGGGGTTCCTCAGCGGGAGGGAATTATGAGCAGTTCTTC.

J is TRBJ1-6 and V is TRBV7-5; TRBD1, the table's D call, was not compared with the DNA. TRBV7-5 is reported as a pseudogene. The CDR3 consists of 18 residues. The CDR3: CVRSLKDRGAVRCSPLHF. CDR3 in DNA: TGTGTCAGAAGCTTAAAGGACAGGGGTGCCGTGCGGTGTTCACCCCTCCACTTT.

CDR3 amino acids: CASNGLLEQYF. In DNA form, the CDR3 reads TGTGCCAGCAATGGGCTCCTCGAGCAGTACTTC. This chain uses TRBV2 with TRBJ2-7; D is unresolved. V was pared by 7 bases and J by 6 bases, with 10 bases between. The CDR3 sequence is 11 residues long. CDR1 is SNHLY and CDR2 is FYNNEI in the germline V gene.

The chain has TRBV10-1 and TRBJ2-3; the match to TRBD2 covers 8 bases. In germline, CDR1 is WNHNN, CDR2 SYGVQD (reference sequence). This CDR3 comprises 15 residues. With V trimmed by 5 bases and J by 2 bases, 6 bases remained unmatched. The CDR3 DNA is TGCGCCAGCAGTCGGGAGGGCCTTCTCACAGATACGCAGTATTTT. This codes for CASSREGLLTDTQYF.

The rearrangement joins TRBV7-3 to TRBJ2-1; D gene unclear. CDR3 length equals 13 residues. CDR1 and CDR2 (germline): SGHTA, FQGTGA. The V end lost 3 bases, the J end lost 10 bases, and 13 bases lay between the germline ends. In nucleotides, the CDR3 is TGTGCCAGCAGCTTTTCCCCTAATCGAGAGCAGTTCTTC. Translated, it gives CASSFSPNREQFF.

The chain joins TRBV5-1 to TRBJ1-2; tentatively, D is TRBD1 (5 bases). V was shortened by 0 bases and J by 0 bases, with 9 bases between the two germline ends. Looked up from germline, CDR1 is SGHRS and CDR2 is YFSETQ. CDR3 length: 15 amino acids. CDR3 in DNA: TGCGCCAGCAGCTTGGGACAGAACCCTAACTATGGCTACACCTTC. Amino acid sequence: CASSLGQNPNYGYTF. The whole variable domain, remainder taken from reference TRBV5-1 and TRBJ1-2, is KAGVTQTPRYLIKTRGQQVTLSCSPISGHRSVSWYQQTPGQGLQFLFEYFSETQRNKGNFPGRFSGRQFSNSRSEMNVSTLELGDSALYLCASSLGQNPNYGYTFGSGTRLTVV.

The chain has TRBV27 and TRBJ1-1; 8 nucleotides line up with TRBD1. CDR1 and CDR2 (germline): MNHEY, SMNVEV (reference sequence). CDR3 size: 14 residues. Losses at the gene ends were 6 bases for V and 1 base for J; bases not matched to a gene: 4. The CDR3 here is CASRRQGPNTEAFF. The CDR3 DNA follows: TGTGCCAGCAGAAGACAGGGGCCGAACACTGAAGCTTTCTTT.

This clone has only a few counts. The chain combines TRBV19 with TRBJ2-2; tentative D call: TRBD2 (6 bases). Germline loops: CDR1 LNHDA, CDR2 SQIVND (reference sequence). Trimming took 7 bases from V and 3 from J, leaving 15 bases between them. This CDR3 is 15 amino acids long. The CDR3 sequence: CASTPFGGDTGELFF. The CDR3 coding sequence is TGTGCCAGTACCCCCTTCGGCGGGGACACCGGGGAGCTGTTTTTT.